This TCR beta chain was found in a study of long-term antiretroviral therapy in people with HIV. General study results and limits: In HIV, the repertoires covered a tighter span of CDR3 lengths than in controls.

Of note for this clone: Its cognate antigen is unknown.

Samples were assayed with immunoSEQ v3.0 at survey level. Clones were sequenced by immunoSEQ multiplex PCR, and TCRdb holds only the in-frame ones, with some missing. In the table there are about 24,000 clones, around 84% of which are singletons. This specimen was unsorted PBMCs, taken 1.8 years before starting antiretroviral therapy. This receptor was obtained from a woman aged 25-40 years with HIV.

The CDR3 sequence is CASSLGRGLQPQHF. In nucleotides, the CDR3 is TGTGCCAGCAGCTTGGGGAGGGGTCTACAGCCCCAGCATTTT. This chain connects TRBV5-6 to TRBJ1-5, with D tentatively TRBD1 (5 bases). The CDR3 length is 14 residues. Trimming pared 0 bases from V and 7 bases from J, leaving 11 bases between. CDR1 SGHDT and CDR2 YYEEEE come from the germline V gene.